This T cell receptor beta chain emerged from a study of blood T cell repertoires in COVID-19. Study-wide background: T cells, B-cell-depleted T cells, or PBMCs provided the cDNA or gDNA that served as material.

Authors' analysis steps: Amplification from reference gene primers served as the basis for estimated nucleated cell counts. The data were produced by immunoSEQ multiplex PCR, yet TCRdb's version contains in-frame clones alone and is incomplete. That table is the source of V, J and clone size, and D and trimming were worked out from the DNA. The table shows about 150,000 clones, with over 65% occurring only once. With V trimmed by 1 base and J by 0 bases, 8 bases remained unmatched. The CDR3 length is 18 residues. Germline loops: CDR1 SEHNR, CDR2 FQNEAQ (reference sequence). This sequence was found in a man of 80 years or more with acute or convalescent COVID-19. Source material: peripheral blood. This chain links TRBV7-9 with TRBJ2-3; 9 bases line up with TRBD2. CDR3 in amino acids: CASSLGSAGGTSTDTQYF. The CDR3 nucleotides read TGTGCCAGCAGCTTAGGGTCAGCGGGGGGCACTAGCACAGATACGCAGTATTTT.